The 27 T cell receptor beta chains below all came from one sample that was sequenced in a study of control samples from healthy donors and cancer patients. Generated by immunoSEQ multiplex PCR, the TCRdb table keeps only in-frame clones and is missing some. The table has tens of thousands of clones, roughly 85% seen once. Sequenced input: blood. Source of these receptors: a man in his forties or fifties in good health.

The chain has TRBV18 and TRBJ1-2, with TRBD1 matching 10 bases. This CDR3 is 16 amino acids long. Germline V CDR1 and CDR2: KGHSH, LQKENI. Unmatched junction bases numbered 9, after V lost 5 bases and J lost 3 bases. CDR3 in amino acids: CASSSSRQGADYGYTF. In DNA, the CDR3 is TGTGCCAGCTCATCTTCTCGACAGGGGGCGGACTATGGCTACACCTTC.

V usage is TRBV6-5 and J usage is TRBJ1-4, with 9 bases matching TRBD1. After removal of 6 bases from V and 2 bases from J, the junction contained 4 bases not matched to a gene. Looked up from germline, CDR1 is MNHEY and CDR2 is SVGAGI. The CDR3 extends over 15 amino acids. The CDR3 nucleotides read TGTGCCAGCAGGAGACAGGGGGGGACTAATGAAAAACTGTTTTTT. Amino acid sequence: CASRRQGGTNEKLFF.

On this clone itself: Other DNA sequences in this sample translate to the same CDR3. The chain is built from TRBV3-1 (or the pseudogene TRBV3-2) and TRBJ1-4; D is unclear. Germline V gives CDR1 LGHDT, CDR2 YNNKEL (reference sequence). The CDR3 is 14 residues long. Trimming stripped 5 bases from V and 8 bases from J, with 15 bases between. CDR3 residues: CASSEGGFEEKLFF. The CDR3 DNA sequence: TGTGCCAGCAGCGAAGGAGGGTTTGAAGAAAAACTGTTTTTT.

The chain couples TRBV30 to TRBJ2-3; D gene unclear. Per the germline V gene, CDR1 is GTSNPN and CDR2 is SVGIG (reference sequence). The ends were cut back, 2 bases at V and 5 bases at J, with 14 bases in the middle. The CDR3 consists of 14 residues. The CDR3 DNA reads TGTGCCTGGAGTCCGCTTGACGGGCTAGATACGCAGTATTTT. Protein product: CAWSPLDGLDTQYF.

The gene calls are TRBV3-1 (or the pseudogene TRBV3-2) and TRBJ2-1; the match to TRBD2 covers 12 bases. The CDR3 sequence is 16 residues long. Germline values: CDR1 LGHDT, CDR2 YNNKEL (reference sequence). Trimming removed 1 base from V and 8 bases from J; junction bases left unmatched: 6. The CDR3 is CASSQGTSGEFYEQFF. The CDR3 coding sequence is TGTGCCAGCAGCCAAGGGACTAGCGGGGAGTTCTATGAGCAGTTCTTC.

This chain links TRBV6-1 with TRBJ1-2, with a tentative D call TRBD1 (6 bases). Trimming pared 2 bases from V and 4 bases from J, leaving 14 bases between. This CDR3 is built from 15 residues. Germline CDR1 reads MNHNS; CDR2 reads SASEGT. The CDR3 DNA reads TGTGCCAGCAGTGAATCAGGGGTCCCAACCTATGGCTACACCTTC. This encodes CASSESGVPTYGYTF.

This chain connects TRBV7-9 to TRBJ1-5, with unresolved D. The germline V gene has CDR1 SEHNR and CDR2 FQNEAQ (reference sequence). The V gene lost 5 bases and the J gene lost 9 bases, with 14 bases spanning the gap. The CDR3 totals 13 residues. The CDR3 protein is CASSMDGHTPQHF. Written as DNA, the CDR3 is TGTGCCAGCAGCATGGACGGTCATACGCCCCAGCATTTT.

The chain combines TRBV14 with TRBJ2-7; no definite D call. Germline V gives CDR1 SGHDN, CDR2 FVKESK. This CDR3 spans 13 amino acids. V lost 2 bases to trimming and J lost 7 bases, with 12 bases between them. CDR3 sequence: CASSQLRRTEQYF. The CDR3 DNA reads as TGTGCCAGCAGCCAATTACGAAGGACGGAGCAGTACTTC.

Only a few counts were recorded for this clone. The rearrangement links TRBV11-3 to TRBJ2-7; 8 bases match TRBD1. The CDR3 length is 17 residues. V shed 3 bases and J 1 base; nucleotides not matched to a gene: 11. CDR1 is SGHNT, CDR2 YENEEA, per germline. The chain's CDR3 is CASSFTFDRGSSYEQYF. CDR3 DNA: TGTGCCAGCAGCTTTACCTTCGACAGGGGATCATCCTACGAGCAGTACTTC.

This rearrangement joins TRBV9 to TRBJ2-1; D might be TRBD2 (7 bases). Trimming removed 2 bases from V and 5 bases from J, with 17 bases in between. This CDR3 contains 16 residues. Per germline, CDR1 SGDLS and CDR2 YYNGEE. Here the CDR3 DNA reads TGTGCCAGCAGCGTGAGGGGGGGCGAAGGAAACAATGAGCAGTTCTTC. The encoded protein is CASSVRGGEGNNEQFF.

The CDR3 bases are TGTGCCAGCAGTGAGGAAGGGAACTACAATGAGCAGTTCTTC. Protein sequence: CASSEEGNYNEQFF. The chain links TRBV6-4 to TRBJ2-1; no definite D call. Per germline, CDR1 MRHNA and CDR2 SNTAGT. This CDR3 is 14 amino acids long. V was shortened by 3 bases and J by 3 bases, with 9 bases between the two germline ends.

V usage is TRBV15 and J usage is TRBJ1-4, with D unresolved. This CDR3 is 13 amino acids long. V lost 0 bases and J 7 bases, leaving 6 bases between the germline ends. The germline CDR1 and CDR2 sequences are LNHNV and YYDKDF (reference sequence). The CDR3 is CATSRDLLEKLFF. The CDR3 DNA sequence: TGTGCCACCAGCAGAGATCTCCTTGAAAAACTGTTTTTT.

This chain joins TRBV28 and TRBJ1-1, with D unclear. V was cut by 6 bases and J by 6 bases, with 17 bases left in between. Per the germline V gene, CDR1 is MDHEN and CDR2 is SYDVKM. This CDR3 is built from 14 residues. The CDR3 nucleotides read TGTGCCAGCAGGGGGATCATAGGTAGGGCTGAAGCTTTCTTT. Residues: CASRGIIGRAEAFF. Full variable domain (rest looked up from reference TRBV28 and TRBJ1-1): DVKVTQSSRYLVKRTGEKVFLECVQDMDHENMFWYRQDPGLGLRLIYFSYDVKMKEKGDIPEGYSVSREKKERFSLILESASTNQTSMYLCASRGIIGRAEAFFGQGTRLTVV.

The V and J genes are TRBV7-8 and TRBJ2-6; D possibly corresponds to TRBD2 (6 bases). The CDR3 loop spans 18 amino acids. V gave up 3 bases and J gave up 0 bases, with 15 bases separating them. The germline CDR1 and CDR2 sequences are SGHVS and FQNEAQ. The CDR3 protein is CASSLAGLDFSGANVLTF. Here the CDR3 DNA reads TGTGCCAGCAGCTTGGCGGGACTCGATTTCTCTGGGGCCAACGTCCTGACTTTC.

J is TRBJ2-1 and V is TRBV7-9; tentative D call: TRBD1 (7 bases). Germline CDR1 and CDR2: SEHNR and FQNEAQ (reference sequence). The CDR3 spans 15 residues. V was clipped by 5 bases and J by 7 bases, with 18 bases between them. CDR3 protein: CASSPPQGEVNEQFF. The DNA of the CDR3 is TGTGCCAGCAGCCCCCCCCAGGGGGAGGTTAATGAGCAGTTCTTC.

This rearrangement joins TRBV7-9 to TRBJ2-5, with TRBD2 as a possible D gene (6 bases). V gave up 3 bases and J gave up 4 bases, with 9 bases separating them. The CDR3 has 13 amino acids. CDR1 and CDR2 from the germline V gene are SEHNR and FQNEAQ (reference sequence). The CDR3 nucleotides are TGTGCCAGCAGCTTGGAGGGTAGAGAGACCCAGTACTTC. Translated: CASSLEGRETQYF.

The chain employs TRBV12-5 and TRBJ1-5, with TRBD1 matching 9 bases. CDR3 length: 17 amino acids. Germline V lookup: CDR1 LGHNT, CDR2 FRNRAP. Unmatched junction bases numbered 9, after V lost 6 bases and J lost 0 bases. The CDR3 here is CASGATGGTYSNQPQHF. The DNA of the CDR3 is TGTGCTAGTGGCGCGACAGGGGGTACTTATAGCAATCAGCCCCAGCATTTT.

This chain uses TRBV20-1 with TRBJ2-3; D gene uncertain. Deletions cut 6 bases from V and 6 bases from J, with 10 bases between. CDR1 and CDR2 from the germline V gene are DFQATT and SNEGSKA (reference sequence). This CDR3 contains 11 residues. The CDR3 reads CSAQSRDTQYF. The CDR3 coding sequence is TGCAGTGCCCAATCGAGGGATACGCAGTATTTT.

This sequence joins TRBV30 and TRBJ2-7; no clear D gene. CDR1 GTSNPN and CDR2 SVGIG come from the germline V gene (reference sequence). This CDR3 is built from 13 residues. The V end was cut by 2 bases, the J end by 3 bases, with 11 bases between. CDR3 loop: CAWSINSNYEQYF. The CDR3 coding sequence is TGTGCCTGGAGTATCAATTCAAACTACGAGCAGTACTTC.

The chain employs TRBV12-3 or TRBV12-4 and TRBJ2-7; TRBD1 matches 8 bases. This CDR3 has 13 amino acids. V trimming: 6 bases; J trimming: 12 bases; junction bases outside the gene matches: 13. DNA of the CDR3: TGTGCCAGCAGGGAAGGACAGGGAGGAAGTAGGTACTTC. Translating it yields CASREGQGGSRYF.

The V gene is TRBV5-1, the J gene TRBJ2-7; D may be TRBD1 (6 bases). Trimming shortened V by 2 bases and J by 3 bases, and 15 bases separated the two germline ends. Germline V CDR1 and CDR2: SGHRS, YFSETQ. The CDR3 has 15 amino acids. DNA of the CDR3: TGCGCCAGCAGCTTCGATACAGGGTATGTCTACGAGCAGTACTTC. It encodes CASSFDTGYVYEQYF.

A single count supports this clone. This chain links TRBV13 with TRBJ2-2; D is undetermined. V was clipped by 2 bases and J by 1 base, with 8 bases between them. In germline, CDR1 is PRHDT, CDR2 FYEKMQ (reference sequence). The CDR3 has 15 amino acids. The CDR3 DNA reads TGTGCCAGCAGCTTACTGGGCCTGAACACCGGGGAGCTGTTTTTT. It translates to CASSLLGLNTGELFF.

The gene calls are TRBV19 and TRBJ1-1, with TRBD1 matching over 7 bases. From germline, CDR1 is LNHDA and CDR2 SQIVND (reference sequence). This CDR3 contains 16 residues. Trimming at V came to 4 bases and at J to 0 bases, leaving 8 bases not matched to a gene. The DNA for the CDR3 is TGTGCCAGTAGTAAGGGGGGCACAGGGGTGAACACTGAAGCTTTCTTT. It yields the protein CASSKGGTGVNTEAFF.

The chain employs TRBV30 and TRBJ1-3; D is possibly TRBD1 (5 bases). The V end was cut by 8 bases, the J end by 0 bases, with 14 bases between. CDR3 length: 14 amino acids. Per germline, CDR1 GTSNPN and CDR2 SVGIG (reference sequence). The CDR3 region is CATGGENSGNTIYF. The CDR3, as DNA: TGTGCCACAGGCGGGGAAAACTCTGGAAACACCATATATTTT. Variable domain in full (rest from reference TRBV30 and TRBJ1-3): SQTIHQWPATLVQPVGSPLSLECTVEGTSNPNLYWYRQAAGRGLQLLFYSVGIGQISSEVPQNLSASRPQDRQFILSSKKLLLSDSGFYLCATGGENSGNTIYFGEGSWLTVV.

The chain combines TRBV10-3 with TRBJ2-1; TRBD1 agrees at 8 bases. Germline CDR1 reads ENHRY; CDR2 reads SYGVKD. V shed 3 bases and J 3 bases; nucleotides not matched to a gene: 13. The CDR3 contains 18 residues. The CDR3 DNA follows: TGTGCCATCAGTGACCCGACAGGGGTCGACTCTTTCTACAATGAGCAGTTCTTC. Its protein is CAISDPTGVDSFYNEQFF.

The chain employs TRBV11-2 and TRBJ1-5; TRBD1 might be the D (5 bases). The CDR3 has 16 amino acids. Trimming cost V 5 bases and J 6 bases, with 20 bases left between them. Germline V lookup: CDR1 SGHAT, CDR2 FQNNGV. The DNA of the CDR3 is TGTGCCAGCAGCCCAAGTTCTTGGGGCCTGGGTCAGCCCCAGCATTTT. Residues: CASSPSSWGLGQPQHF.

This clone was counted a few times. V gene TRBV6-6 combines with J gene TRBJ2-1, with 13 bases aligning to TRBD2. V lost 5 bases and J lost 8; bases outside the gene matches: 6. Germline V gene sequence: CDR1 MNHNY, CDR2 SVGAGI (reference sequence). This CDR3 comprises 15 residues. In DNA form, the CDR3 reads TGTGCCAGCAGTCCCACTAGCGGGGGGGCCCATGAGCAGTTCTTC. Translation gives CASSPTSGGAHEQFF.